The 16 T cell receptor beta chains presented below share a single source sample, sequenced in a study of response to subunit inactivated influenza vaccine. TCRdb processed the RT-PCR reads anew with MiXCR; each CDR3 protein has one entry. Of about 620,000 distinct CDR3 sequences listed, 10% to 15% are singletons. Material: PBMCs from blood, obtained on the day of vaccination. These receptors all stem from a man aged 50-60 years who received an inactivated influenza vaccine.

The V gene is TRBV30, the J gene TRBJ2-3; TRBD2 matches at 11 bases. The CDR3 length is 15 residues. V shed 3 bases and J 3 bases; nucleotides not matched to a gene: 5. Germline assignment: CDR1 GTSNPN and CDR2 SVGIG (reference sequence). The CDR3 nucleotides read TGTGCCTGGAGCATAGGGACTAGCGGAACAGATACGCAGTATTTT. Translating gives CAWSIGTSGTDTQYF.

This clonotype was observed many times. This sequence joins TRBV20-1 and TRBJ2-1, with D possibly TRBD1 on 5 matching bases. The germline V and J ends were trimmed by 0 bases and 10 bases, with 22 bases remaining between them. CDR1 and CDR2 (germline): DFQATT, SNEGSKA (reference sequence). The CDR3 totals 16 residues. CDR3 in amino acids: CSARDVDKEIFYEQFF. The CDR3 coding sequence is TGCAGTGCTAGAGATGTGGACAAGGAGATCTTTTACGAGCAGTTCTTC.

The table lists this clonotype with many counts. This chain links TRBV2 with TRBJ2-6, with D perhaps matching TRBD1 (6 bases). Germline V gene data show CDR1 as SNHLY and CDR2 as FYNNEI. Trimming stripped 7 bases from V and 0 bases from J, with 16 bases between. The CDR3 is 17 amino acids. CDR3 in DNA: TGTGCCAGCACCGGAGGTTGGGGGCACTCTGGGGCCAACGTCCTGACTTTC. This sequence encodes CASTGGWGHSGANVLTF.

The table lists this clonotype with many counts. V and J are TRBV27 and TRBJ2-1; D is unclear. Trimming removed 5 bases from V and 6 bases from J, with 8 bases in between. Germline V lookup: CDR1 MNHEY, CDR2 SMNVEV (reference sequence). The CDR3 has 12 amino acids. The CDR3 loop reads CASSQGRNEQFF. Written as DNA, the CDR3 is TGTGCCAGCAGTCAAGGACGCAATGAGCAGTTCTTC.

This clonotype was detected many times. V and J are TRBV20-1 and TRBJ1-5; D may be TRBD1 (6 bases). CDR1 and CDR2 from the germline V gene are DFQATT and SNEGSKA (reference sequence). The CDR3 has 13 residues. V was clipped by 6 bases and J by 5 bases, with 14 bases between them. The DNA for the CDR3 is TGCAGTGCCAGCAGGGGTTGGGATCAGCCCCAGCATTTT. It yields the protein CSASRGWDQPQHF.

This clonotype was counted once. The gene calls are TRBV7-8 and TRBJ2-3; TRBD2 matches 16 bases. The ends lost 2 bases at V and 4 bases at J; junction bases unmatched: 6. The germline V gene has CDR1 SGHVS and CDR2 FQNEAQ. The CDR3 is 18 residues long. The CDR3 here is CASSLPGLAGGLSDTQYF. The CDR3 nucleotides are TGTGCCAGCAGCTTACCGGGACTAGCGGGGGGGCTGTCAGATACGCAGTATTTT. Based on the CDR3 plus reference TRBV7-8 and TRBJ2-3, the full variable domain is GAGVSQSPRYKVAKRGQDVALRCDPISGHVSLFWYQQALGQGPEFLTYFQNEAQLDKSGLPSDRFFAERPEGSVSTLKIQRTQQEDSAVYLCASSLPGLAGGLSDTQYFGPGTRLTVL.

This clonotype was detected a few times. The rearrangement links TRBV29-1 to TRBJ2-1; the D gene is possibly TRBD2 (6 bases). The germline gives CDR1 SQVTM, CDR2 ANQGSEA. This CDR3 has 15 amino acids. The ends were cut back, 5 bases at V and 3 bases at J, with 17 bases in the middle. CDR3 protein: CSVLGGEVSYNEQFF. CDR3 DNA sequence: TGCAGCGTTCTGGGTGGGGAGGTAAGCTACAATGAGCAGTTCTTC.

This clonotype has more than one count but fewer than ten. The chain is built from TRBV21-1 and TRBJ2-7; the table calls TRBD2, which could not be checked here. TRBV21-1 is recorded as a pseudogene. The CDR3 has 16 amino acids. CDR3 loop: CASSKVSGGVRCEQYF. CDR3 sequence (DNA): TGTGCCAGCAGCAAAGTAAGCGGGGGGGTTCGATGCGAGCAGTACTTC.

J is TRBJ1-2 and V is TRBV4-2; 8 bases map to TRBD1. The CDR3 sequence is 13 residues long. With 4 bases clipped from V and 6 bases from J, the junction kept 4 bases outside the gene matches. CDR1 and CDR2 from the germline V gene are LGHNA and YNFKEQ. The CDR3 nucleotides are TGTGCCAGCAGCCCAGCGACAGGGGATGGCTACACCTTC. This sequence encodes CASSPATGDGYTF.

This clonotype appeared a few times. The chain links TRBV29-1 to TRBJ2-5, with TRBD2 matching over 11 bases. Germline CDR1 reads SQVTM; CDR2 reads ANQGSEA. The length of the CDR3 is 16 residues. Losses at the gene ends were 2 bases for V and 5 bases for J; bases not matched to a gene: 10. The CDR3 DNA is TGCAGCGTTGAAAAAAGACTAGCGGGACGTGGGGAGACCCAGTACTTC. It translates to CSVEKRLAGRGETQYF.

The V gene is TRBV27, the J gene TRBJ2-3; D call uncertain. Per the germline V gene, CDR1 is MNHEY and CDR2 is SMNVEV (reference sequence). Trimming removed 6 bases from V and 2 bases from J, with 6 bases in between. The length of the CDR3 is 12 residues. The chain's CDR3 is CASRTYTDTQYF. Written as DNA, the CDR3 is TGTGCCAGCAGAACGTACACAGATACGCAGTATTTT.

The rearrangement joins TRBV28 to TRBJ1-3; perhaps TRBD1 as D (5 bases). The V gene lost 8 bases and the J gene lost 0 bases, with 5 bases spanning the gap. CDR3 length: 12 amino acids. Germline V gives CDR1 MDHEN, CDR2 SYDVKM. The CDR3 sequence is CASQGSGNTIYF. DNA of the CDR3: TGTGCCAGCCAGGGCTCTGGAAACACCATATATTTT. The full variable domain, with the rest looked up from reference TRBV28 and TRBJ1-3, is DVKVTQSSRYLVKRTGEKVFLECVQDMDHENMFWYRQDPGLGLRLIYFSYDVKMKEKGDIPEGYSVSREKKERFSLILESASTNQTSMYLCASQGSGNTIYFGEGSWLTVV.

This clonotype was detected ten times or more. The V gene is TRBV3-1, the J gene TRBJ2-5; D gene uncertain. CDR3 length: 15 amino acids. V dropped 0 bases and J dropped 1 base, with 9 bases sitting between them. Looked up from germline, CDR1 is LGHDT and CDR2 is YNNKEL (reference sequence). The CDR3 nucleotides are TGTGCCAGCAGCCAAGATCGTGACACCCAAGAGACCCAGTACTTC. Residues: CASSQDRDTQETQYF.

The V and J genes are TRBV12-3 or TRBV12-4 and TRBJ2-6; 7 bases align to TRBD1. CDR3 length: 17 amino acids. V lost 5 bases, J lost 1 base, and 8 bases stayed unmatched. CDR3: CASSRTTGISGANVLTF. The CDR3 coding sequence is TGTGCCAGCAGTCGGACGACAGGGATTTCTGGGGCCAACGTCCTGACTTTC.

CDR3 sequence: CASSQDEASGNEQFF. The DNA for the CDR3 is TGCGCCAGCAGCCAAGACGAGGCTAGCGGTAATGAGCAGTTCTTC. The chain combines TRBV4-1 with TRBJ2-1; 7 nucleotides match TRBD2. J lost 7 bases, V lost 0 bases, and 6 bases had no gene match. In germline, CDR1 is MGHRA, CDR2 YSYEKL. CDR3 length equals 15 residues.

This clonotype was seen many times. V is TRBV3-1 and J is TRBJ2-3, with TRBD2 matching 12 bases. Trimming removed 4 bases from V and 4 bases from J; junction bases left unmatched: 3. This CDR3 comprises 15 residues. Per the germline V gene, CDR1 is LGHDT and CDR2 is YNNKEL (reference sequence). In DNA form, the CDR3 reads TGTGCCAGCAGCCTCCTAGCGGGAGGGCCAGATACGCAGTATTTT. This codes for CASSLLAGGPDTQYF.